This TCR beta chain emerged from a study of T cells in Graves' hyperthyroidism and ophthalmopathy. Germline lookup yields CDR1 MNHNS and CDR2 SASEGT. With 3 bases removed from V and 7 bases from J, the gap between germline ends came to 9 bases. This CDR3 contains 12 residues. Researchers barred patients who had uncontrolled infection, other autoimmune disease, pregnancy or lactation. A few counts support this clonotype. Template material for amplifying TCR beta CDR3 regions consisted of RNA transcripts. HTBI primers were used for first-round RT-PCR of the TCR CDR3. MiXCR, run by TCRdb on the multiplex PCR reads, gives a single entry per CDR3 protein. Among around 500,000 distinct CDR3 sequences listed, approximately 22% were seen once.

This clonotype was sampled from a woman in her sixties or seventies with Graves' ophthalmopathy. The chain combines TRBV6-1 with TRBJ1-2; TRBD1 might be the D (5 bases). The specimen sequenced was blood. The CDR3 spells CASSDGGVGYTF. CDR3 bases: TGTGCCAGCAGTGACGGGGGGGTTGGCTACACCTTC.